Listed here are 2 T cell receptor beta chains from one sample, sequenced in a study of T cell responses to AZD1222 COVID-19 vaccine. Assay used: immunoSEQ multiplex PCR; TCRdb lists only in-frame clones, some missing. The sample lists 100,000 or so clones; 89% were seen once. The sequencing used peripheral blood, collected 28 days after the second AZD1222 dose. Every receptor here comes from an adult who received the AZD1222 COVID-19 vaccine.

The V call is TRBV7-9, the J call TRBJ2-1, with D tentatively TRBD1 or TRBD2 (5 bases each). V gave up 3 bases and J gave up 6 bases, with 6 bases separating them. This CDR3 region has 12 residues. In germline, CDR1 is SEHNR, CDR2 FQNEAQ (reference sequence). The CDR3 loop reads CASSFGANEQFF. The CDR3 coding sequence is TGTGCCAGCAGCTTCGGGGCCAATGAGCAGTTCTTC. The whole variable domain, filled in from reference TRBV7-9 and TRBJ2-1, reads DTGVSQNPRHKITKRGQNVTFRCDPISEHNRLYWYRQTLGQGPEFLTYFQNEAQLEKSRLLSDRFSAERPKGSFSTLEIQRTEQGDSAMYLCASSFGANEQFFGPGTRLTVL.

The chain couples TRBV19 to TRBJ1-1, with D possibly being TRBD1 (5 bases). The CDR3 length is 12 residues. In germline, CDR1 is LNHDA, CDR2 SQIVND (reference sequence). CDR3 loop: CAGRGIMQRAFF. CDR3 sequence (DNA): TGTGCGGGGAGGGGAATAATGCAGAGAGCTTTCTTT.